A selection of T cell receptor beta chains follows, all from one sample in a study of T cells in Graves' hyperthyroidism and ophthalmopathy. TCRdb passed the multiplex PCR reads through MiXCR, listing each CDR3 protein once. Of under 400,000 distinct CDR3 sequences listed, around 25% were seen once; the top ten hold about 73%. Material for sequencing was blood. The receptors derive from a man aged 45 to 65 with Graves' hyperthyroidism. Each CDR3 is given with its conserved first and last residue. Each record gives: D gene, V gene, clone size, J gene, CDR3 DNA, CDR3 protein. D genes are given only for firm matches. Not every row has a clone size; where given, it reads once, few, many or a size class.

TRBD1	TRBV7-2	many	TRBJ2-1	TGTGCCAGCAGCTTAGCTGGGACAGGGGTCTACAATGAGCAGTTCTTC	CASSLAGTGVYNEQFF
NA	TRBV5-1	NA	TRBJ2-1	TGCGCCAGCAGCTTGGTTCTGGGAATCTACAATGAGCAGTTCTTC	CASSLVLGIYNEQFF
TRBD2	TRBV24-1	few	TRBJ2-3	TGTGCCACCAGTGGCCCGACTAGCGGGAGTCCCCCAGATACGCAGTATTTT	CATSGPTSGSPPDTQYF
NA	TRBV5-1	NA	TRBJ2-5	TGCGCCAGCACCCCATCAGCGGCTACCCAAGAGACCCAGTACTTC	CASTPSAATQETQYF
TRBD2	TRBV12-5	NA	TRBJ2-5	TGTGCTAGTGGCCCGGGACTAGCGGGAGAGGAGACCCAGTACTTC	CASGPGLAGEETQYF
NA	TRBV2	many	TRBJ2-1	TGTGCCAGCAGTGATCGGACCGCAGATGCTCAGCAGTTCTTC	CASSDRTADAQQFF
TRBD2	TRBV6-1	few	TRBJ2-1	TGTGCCAGCATCTTAGGTAGCGGGAGCTACAATGAGCAGTTCTTC	CASILGSGSYNEQFF
NA	TRBV24-1	few	TRBJ1-5	TGTGCCACCAGTGAAACAAAAGGGTTGGAGGGCAGTCAGCCCCAGCATTTT	CATSETKGLEGSQPQHF
NA	TRBV12-3/TRBV12-4	many	TRBJ2-3	TGTGCCAGCAGGTGGACAGCATCCACAGATACGCAGTATTTT	CASRWTASTDTQYF
NA	TRBV12-3/TRBV12-4	few	TRBJ2-1	TGTGCCAGCAGCCCTTTCGGTGGGAGGAGGAATGAGCAGTTCTTC	CASSPFGGRRNEQFF
NA	TRBV28	few	TRBJ2-1	TGTGCCAGCAGCACAGGGTTACGACTAGCTTATGAGCAGTTCTTC	CASSTGLRLAYEQFF
TRBD2	TRBV2	many	TRBJ2-5	TGTGCCAGCAGTGGACTAGCGGCCGTACAAGAGACCCAGTACTTC	CASSGLAAVQETQYF
TRBD1	TRBV4-2	NA	TRBJ2-5	TGTGCCAGCAGCCAAGGGGGACAGGGAAGACAAGAGACCCAGTACTTC	CASSQGGQGRQETQYF
NA	TRBV7-2	NA	TRBJ1-5	TGTGCCAGCAGCTTATCACAGGGTAATCAGCCCCAGCATTTT	CASSLSQGNQPQHF
TRBD1	TRBV10-3	NA	TRBJ1-5	TGTGCCATCAGGGGGGACAGTTATCAGCCCCAGCATTTT	CAIRGDSYQPQHF
NA	TRBV2	few	TRBJ1-1	TGTGCCAGCAGTGAGACGGGTGGCAGGGTATCTGAAGCTTTCTTT	CASSETGGRVSEAFF
NA	TRBV6-1	few	TRBJ2-3	TGTGCCAGCGGGGACTTCGATACGCAGTATTTT	CASGDFDTQYF
NA	TRBV12-3/TRBV12-4	once	TRBJ1-2	TGTGCCAGCAGTCCGAGAGGGAGGGGCGCCTATGGCTACACCTTC	CASSPRGRGAYGYTF
TRBD2	TRBV12-3/TRBV12-4	few	TRBJ2-2	TGTGCCAGCAGTGGACTAGCGGGAAGAGGGACCGGGGAGCTGTTTTTT	CASSGLAGRGTGELFF
TRBD1	TRBV7-3	many	TRBJ2-5	TGTGCCAGCAGCTTGACAGGGAGCGGAGAGACCCAGTACTTC	CASSLTGSGETQYF
TRBD1	TRBV7-3	NA	TRBJ1-1	TGTGCCAGCAGCTCGACAGGGCGAACTGAAGCTTTCTTT	CASSSTGRTEAFF
TRBD1	TRBV2	NA	TRBJ1-2	TGTGCCAGAGCCGGGGGAGGGGGCTCTGGCTATGGCTACACCTTC	CARAGGGGSGYGYTF
TRBD1	TRBV28	NA	TRBJ1-5	TGTGCCAGCACCGGAGGGGGCACGGGACAGCCCCAGCATTTT	CASTGGGTGQPQHF
NA	TRBV29-1	NA	TRBJ2-7	TGCAGCGTTGAAAGTGGAGGGAACGAGCAGTACTTC	CSVESGGNEQYF
TRBD1	TRBV20-1	NA	TRBJ1-5	TGCAGTGCGAGACAGGGATTTCAGCCCCAGCATTTT	CSARQGFQPQHF
NA	TRBV15	NA	TRBJ1-4	TGTGCCACCAGCAGAGAAGGACAGCGTAATGAAAAACTGTTTTTT	CATSREGQRNEKLFF
TRBD2	TRBV2	few	TRBJ2-1	TGTGCCAGCAGTAGTAAACTTGGACTAGCCGTGTTCAATGAGCAGTTCTTC	CASSSKLGLAVFNEQFF
NA	TRBV6-2/TRBV6-3	few	TRBJ2-2	TGTGCCAGCAGTAACCTAGGCACCGGGGAGCTGTTTTTT	CASSNLGTGELFF
TRBD1	TRBV28	NA	TRBJ2-5	TGTGCCAGCAGTGGGAATCCGGGACAGGGGGCGGAGACCCAGTACTTC	CASSGNPGQGAETQYF
NA	TRBV11-2	few	TRBJ2-1	TGTGCCAGCAGCTCCTTAAAACAGTACAATGAGCAGTTCTTC	CASSSLKQYNEQFF
TRBD2	TRBV18	few	TRBJ2-5	TGTGCCAGCTCACCCGCGGGGGATGGAGAGACCCAGTACTTC	CASSPAGDGETQYF
NA	TRBV6-1	NA	TRBJ2-5	TGTGCCAGCAGTGTTAGTCAAGAGACCCAGTACTTC	CASSVSQETQYF
NA	TRBV6-2/TRBV6-3	few	TRBJ2-3	TGTGCCAGCAGTGACACTAGTCTGGGTTCGGGAGATACGCAGTATTTT	CASSDTSLGSGDTQYF
TRBD2	TRBV19	NA	TRBJ2-3	TGTGCCAGTAGAGCTGCTAGCGGACTCACAGATACGCAGTATTTT	CASRAASGLTDTQYF
TRBD1	TRBV5-6	few	TRBJ1-5	TGTGCCAGCAGCTTGGATACCGGGACAGGGTATAGTCAGCCCCAGCATTTT	CASSLDTGTGYSQPQHF
NA	TRBV3-1	NA	TRBJ1-1	TGTGCCAGCAGCCAGCAGCCCCCGGGACACGTGAACACTGAAGCTTTCTTT	CASSQQPPGHVNTEAFF
TRBD2	TRBV24-1	NA	TRBJ2-3	TGTGCCACCAGTGATGTGGCGGGAGCGAGGGCAGATACGCAGTATTTT	CATSDVAGARADTQYF
TRBD1	TRBV12-3/TRBV12-4	NA	TRBJ1-1	TGTGCCAGCAGCCCAGGGGGCGCGGAGACTGAAGCTTTCTTT	CASSPGGAETEAFF
TRBD1	TRBV7-8	few	TRBJ1-1	TGTGCCAGCAGCCCTCATCCACAGGGGACGATGAACACTGAAGCTTTCTTT	CASSPHPQGTMNTEAFF
NA	TRBV5-1	NA	TRBJ2-3	TGCGCCAGCAGCCTCTGGGGGCGGGAGACAGATACGCAGTATTTT	CASSLWGRETDTQYF
NA	TRBV19	NA	TRBJ2-5	TGTGCCAGTAGTATAGTCCAGGGCAGTGAGACCCAGTACTTC	CASSIVQGSETQYF
NA	TRBV3-1	many	TRBJ1-1	TGTGCCAGCAGCCAACCCGAGACTGAAGCTTTCTTT	CASSQPETEAFF
NA	TRBV29-1	NA	TRBJ2-5	TGCAGCGTTAATTTGCGTCAAGAGACCCAGTACTTC	CSVNLRQETQYF
NA	TRBV28	many	TRBJ2-7	TGTGCCAGCAGTTTATTGGGGGGCCGGGGGAACGAGCAGTACTTC	CASSLLGGRGNEQYF
NA	TRBV7-9	few	TRBJ2-3	TGTGCCAGCAGCTACGGCCGGGGGTTTGGAGATACGCAGTATTTT	CASSYGRGFGDTQYF
TRBD2	TRBV6-5	NA	TRBJ2-3	TGTGCCAGCAGTTACTCGACTCTAGCGGGGGCGGACGAATTAGATACGCAGTATTTT	CASSYSTLAGADELDTQYF
NA	TRBV29-1	NA	TRBJ1-2	TGCAGTGCCACAGATTCTCTCTATGGCTACACCTTC	CSATDSLYGYTF
NA	TRBV3-1	few	TRBJ2-3	TGTGCCAGCAGCCAAGATTTAACTAGGGGCTCAGATACGCAGTATTTT	CASSQDLTRGSDTQYF
TRBD1	TRBV28	many	TRBJ1-1	TGTGCCAGCAGTTGGACAGGGGGAATGAGCACTGAAGCTTTCTTT	CASSWTGGMSTEAFF
TRBD2	TRBV20-1	many	TRBJ2-1	TGCAGTGCTAGAGAGGGACTAGCGGCATACAATGAGCAGTTCTTC	CSAREGLAAYNEQFF
TRBD2	TRBV27	few	TRBJ2-3	TGTGCCAGCAGTTTGGTCGGGAGGGGCGCAGATACGCAGTATTTT	CASSLVGRGADTQYF
TRBD2	TRBV30	few	TRBJ2-3	TGTGCCCGCCGGACTAGCGGGAGCCTAAATACGCAGTATTTT	CARRTSGSLNTQYF
NA	TRBV30	NA	TRBJ2-6	TGTGCCTGGAGTCGTACTGGGGAGAGTGGGGCCAACGTCCTGACTTTC	CAWSRTGESGANVLTF
TRBD2	TRBV20-1	NA	TRBJ2-7	TGCAGTGCTAGAGCGTTCGATAGCGGGAGGGAAGAGGAGCAGTACTTC	CSARAFDSGREEEQYF
NA	TRBV14	few	TRBJ1-2	TGTGCCAGCAGCCAAGTGGAGGGTGGCTATGGCTACACCTTC	CASSQVEGGYGYTF
NA	TRBV7-3	NA	TRBJ2-2	TGTGCCAGCAGCTTATACCCCCCGGACAGTGGCACCGGGGAGCTGTTTTTT	CASSLYPPDSGTGELFF